What follows are 3 T cell receptor beta chains derived from one specimen sequenced in a study of cytomegalovirus exposure and HLA in healthy donors. PCR amplification relied on 60 Vbeta primers (plus 13 Jbeta primers). TCRdb's copy holds only in-frame clones and misses some; the assay was immunoSEQ multiplex PCR. This table holds about 100,000 clones, around 70% found once. The specimen was PBMCs. The receptors derive from a man aged 40-49 years in good health and CMV-seropositive.

The J gene is TRBJ2-2, the V gene TRBV5-1; no clear D gene. The V end lost 2 bases, the J end lost 1 base, and 3 bases lay between the germline ends. CDR1 and CDR2 from the germline V gene are SGHRS and YFSETQ. CDR3 length: 13 residues. The CDR3, as DNA: TGCGCCAGCAGCTTCCAGAACACCGGGGAGCTGTTTTTT. It specifies CASSFQNTGELFF.

This chain connects TRBV6-5 to TRBJ2-1, with TRBD2 matching 15 bases. Germline V CDR1 and CDR2: MNHEY, SVGAGI. V gave up 7 bases and J gave up 7 bases; unmatched junction bases: 5. The CDR3 runs to 15 residues. The CDR3 DNA follows: TGTGCCAGCACCACCGGACTAGCGGGAGGGAATGAGCAGTTCTTC. It encodes CASTTGLAGGNEQFF.

The rearrangement links TRBV4-2 to TRBJ2-5; 8 nucleotides agree with TRBD2. There are 18 residues in the CDR3. Trimming removed 0 bases from V and 1 base from J; junction bases left unmatched: 10. The germline V gene has CDR1 LGHNA and CDR2 YNFKEQ. The CDR3 bases are TGTGCCAGCAGCCAAGACTCAGCGCTAGCGGGCCTCCAAGAGACCCAGTACTTC. It translates to CASSQDSALAGLQETQYF.